The 24 T cell receptor beta chains below all came from one sample that was sequenced in a study of cytomegalovirus exposure and HLA in healthy donors. PCR was performed using 60 Vbeta and 13 Jbeta primers. Clones were sequenced by immunoSEQ multiplex PCR, and TCRdb holds only the in-frame ones, with some missing. The sample yields roughly 190,000 clones, around 86% seen once. The sample comprised PBMCs. These receptors were taken from a man in his forties in good health and CMV-seropositive.

The V gene is TRBV7-6, the J gene TRBJ2-5; TRBD2 agrees at 8 bases. Germline CDR1 reads SGHVS; CDR2 reads FNYEAQ. With V trimmed by 4 bases and J by 4 bases, 11 bases remained unmatched. The CDR3 contains 16 residues. As DNA, the CDR3 is TGTGCCAGCAGCTACGATTCGGGGGGGCCTGGAGAGACCCAGTACTTC. Translated: CASSYDSGGPGETQYF.

The chain has TRBV6-5 and TRBJ2-7; tentative D call: TRBD1 (6 bases). Germline V gene lookup returns CDR1 MNHEY and CDR2 SVGAGI. Trimming took 4 bases from V and 2 from J, leaving 12 bases between them. CDR3 length: 14 amino acids. This CDR3 is CASSSTGSAYEQYF. DNA of the CDR3: TGTGCCAGCAGTTCAACAGGGTCGGCCTACGAGCAGTACTTC.

In DNA form, the CDR3 reads TGCGCCAGCAGCTTGGGAGGGAGGGAGCAGTACTTC. This gives the protein CASSLGGREQYF. The genes are TRBV5-1 and TRBJ2-7; maybe TRBD2 (6 bases). Trimming took 0 bases from V and 7 from J, leaving 8 bases between them. The germline V gene has CDR1 SGHRS and CDR2 YFSETQ. This CDR3 contains 12 residues.

There are a few counts of this clone. V and J are TRBV10-3 and TRBJ1-4; no definite D call. Germline loops: CDR1 ENHRY, CDR2 SYGVKD. Trimming pared 2 bases from V and 8 bases from J, leaving 9 bases between. The CDR3 covers 13 residues. CDR3 coding DNA: TGTGCCATCAGTGAGGGCGGGTCGGAAAAACTGTTTTTT. This codes for CAISEGGSEKLFF.

The CDR3, as DNA: TGCGCCAGCAGCTTTCAGCCCCCCGGGAATGGAGAGACCCAGTACTTC. Translated: CASSFQPPGNGETQYF. The chain employs TRBV5-1 and TRBJ2-5, with D possibly TRBD2 on 5 matching bases. V lost 2 bases to trimming and J lost 4 bases, with 18 bases between them. CDR3 size: 16 residues. Per the germline V gene, CDR1 is SGHRS and CDR2 is YFSETQ. Combining the CDR3 with reference TRBV5-1 and TRBJ2-5 gives the whole variable domain KAGVTQTPRYLIKTRGQQVTLSCSPISGHRSVSWYQQTPGQGLQFLFEYFSETQRNKGNFPGRFSGRQFSNSRSEMNVSTLELGDSALYLCASSFQPPGNGETQYFGPGTRLLVL.

This clone was recorded a few times. The chain is built from TRBV7-9 and TRBJ2-5; 7 bases match TRBD2. J lost 4 bases, V lost 7 bases, and 12 bases had no gene match. The CDR3 sequence is 15 residues long. Per germline, CDR1 SEHNR and CDR2 FQNEAQ (reference sequence). The CDR3 here is CASINRGTKGETQYF. The CDR3 region has the DNA TGTGCCAGCATCAATCGGGGGACTAAAGGAGAGACCCAGTACTTC.

This clone was seen a handful of times. The V and J genes are TRBV30 and TRBJ1-5; D not resolved. V was trimmed by 0 bases and J by 4 bases, leaving 7 bases between them. The CDR3 length is 13 residues. Germline assignment: CDR1 GTSNPN and CDR2 SVGIG (reference sequence). CDR3 sequence (DNA): TGTGCCTGGAGTGTCTCCGGTAATCAGCCCCAGCATTTT. Its translation: CAWSVSGNQPQHF.

This clone was observed once. The gene calls are TRBV27 and TRBJ2-1; a possible D gene is TRBD2 (7 bases). Germline V gene lookup returns CDR1 MNHEY and CDR2 SMNVEV (reference sequence). The CDR3 has 16 amino acids. With 3 bases removed from V and 0 bases from J, the gap between germline ends came to 12 bases. Here the CDR3 reads CASSFMGGLSYNEQFF. CDR3 DNA sequence: TGTGCCAGCAGTTTCATGGGGGGGCTCTCCTACAATGAGCAGTTCTTC.

This chain connects TRBV15 to TRBJ2-5, with D perhaps TRBD1 (5 bases). The ends were cut back, 1 base at V and 9 bases at J, with 27 bases in the middle. The CDR3 spans 18 residues. In germline, CDR1 is LNHNV, CDR2 YYDKDF (reference sequence). The CDR3 protein is CATSRGGAVNRAEAAQYF. CDR3 in DNA: TGTGCCACCAGCAGAGGGGGCGCGGTAAATAGGGCCGAGGCGGCCCAGTACTTC.

This sequence joins TRBV9 and TRBJ2-1, with TRBD2 matching 8 bases. Germline V gene data show CDR1 as SGDLS and CDR2 as YYNGEE. Trimming at V came to 0 bases and at J to 2 bases, leaving 1 base not matched to a gene. The CDR3 length is 15 residues. This CDR3 reads CASSVVAGPYNEQFF. DNA for the CDR3: TGTGCCAGCAGCGTAGTAGCGGGACCCTACAATGAGCAGTTCTTC.

The chain joins TRBV5-4 to TRBJ1-1; TRBD1 is a possible D gene (6 bases). The CDR3 sequence is 12 residues long. Trimming took 0 bases from V and 10 from J, leaving 10 bases between them. Germline V CDR1 and CDR2: SGHNT, YYREEE (reference sequence). In DNA, the CDR3 is TGTGCCAGCAGCTTGGGGGGGGGCGTAGCTTTCTTT. It specifies CASSLGGGVAFF. Drawing the rest from reference TRBV5-4 and TRBJ1-1, the complete variable domain is ETGVTQSPTHLIKTRGQQVTLRCSSQSGHNTVSWYQQALGQGPQFIFQYYREEENGRGNFPPRFSGLQFPNYSSELNVNALELDDSALYLCASSLGGGVAFFGQGTRLTVV.

V usage is TRBV28 and J usage is TRBJ1-5; the match to TRBD1 covers 7 bases. The CDR3 length is 13 residues. Per the germline V gene, CDR1 is MDHEN and CDR2 is SYDVKM. V lost 4 bases and J lost 9; bases outside the gene matches: 6. CDR3 residues: CASSSGQGGPQHF. DNA for the CDR3: TGTGCCAGCAGTTCCGGGCAGGGGGGGCCCCAGCATTTT.

This clone is a singleton in its sample. V usage is TRBV19 and J usage is TRBJ1-5; perhaps TRBD1 as D (6 bases). Germline CDR1 is LNHDA and CDR2 is SQIVND (reference sequence). Trimming removed 8 bases at V and 0 bases at J, with 11 bases between. The CDR3 sequence is 14 residues long. The CDR3 reads CASSGVYSNQPQHF. The CDR3 nucleotides are TGTGCCAGTTCAGGGGTTTATAGCAATCAGCCCCAGCATTTT. The full variable domain, rest sourced from reference TRBV19 and TRBJ1-5, is DGGITQSPKYLFRKEGQNVTLSCEQNLNHDAMYWYRQDPGQGLRLIYYSQIVNDFQKGDIAEGYSVSREKKESFPLTVTSAQKNPTAFYLCASSGVYSNQPQHFGDGTRLSIL.

Of note for this clone: Within the sample, other DNA sequences also encode this same CDR3. The rearrangement links TRBV6-5 to TRBJ2-7, with a weak D call TRBD1 (6 bases). The CDR3 spans 14 residues. The V end lost 4 bases, the J end lost 5 bases, and 15 bases lay between the germline ends. CDR1 and CDR2 from the germline V gene are MNHEY and SVGAGI. The CDR3 region is CASSSRAGAHEQYF. DNA for the CDR3: TGTGCCAGCAGTTCCCGGGCAGGGGCTCACGAGCAGTACTTC.

The chain couples TRBV2 to TRBJ1-5; D gene unclear. Germline-derived CDR1 and CDR2 are SNHLY and FYNNEI. The CDR3 has 14 amino acids. Trimming took 5 bases from V and 4 from J, leaving 12 bases between them. As DNA, the CDR3 is TGTGCCAGCAGTATTGGCGGAAAAAATCAGCCCCAGCATTTT. It codes for CASSIGGKNQPQHF.

V usage is TRBV30 and J usage is TRBJ2-7; 7 positions match TRBD2. J gave up 1 base and V 0 bases, and 9 bases lay outside the gene matches. Germline V gene sequence: CDR1 GTSNPN, CDR2 SVGIG (reference sequence). The CDR3 extends over 16 amino acids. CDR3 protein: CAWSVLGGIGSYEQYF. CDR3 sequence (DNA): TGTGCCTGGAGTGTACTGGGGGGGATAGGGTCCTACGAGCAGTACTTC.

The chain recombines TRBV19 with TRBJ1-2, with 10 bases aligning to TRBD1. J was trimmed by 3 bases and V by 0 bases; bases with no gene match: 10. The germline gives CDR1 LNHDA, CDR2 SQIVND (reference sequence). This CDR3 has 18 residues. Written as DNA, the CDR3 is TGTGCCAGTAGTATAGATCGGGGACAGGGGATAGGGCACTATGGCTACACCTTC. Protein product: CASSIDRGQGIGHYGYTF.

The chain couples TRBV6-6 to TRBJ2-5; possibly TRBD1 for D (6 bases). The DNA end is a closer match to TRBJ2-7, so the J assignment may be wrong. This CDR3 is 14 amino acids long. CDR1 is MNHNY, CDR2 SVGAGI, per germline (reference sequence). CDR3 loop: CASSAVGGSYEQYF. Here the CDR3 DNA reads TGTGCCTCCTCTGCGGTAGGGGGCTCCTACGAGCAGTACTTC.

This chain connects TRBV7-9 to TRBJ2-4; maybe TRBD1 (6 bases). The V end lost 3 bases, the J end lost 7 bases, and 22 bases lay between the germline ends. The CDR3 covers 17 residues. CDR1 and CDR2 (germline): SEHNR, FQNEAQ (reference sequence). The CDR3 DNA is TGTGCCAGCAGCTTTCAGGACAGACTCACGGTAGGGAACATTCAGTACTTC. Translating gives CASSFQDRLTVGNIQYF.

V is TRBV7-6 and J is TRBJ2-5, with a possible D match to TRBD1 (6 bases). This CDR3 spans 15 amino acids. Deletions cut 1 base from V and 9 bases from J, with 18 bases between. Germline assignment: CDR1 SGHVS and CDR2 FNYEAQ. The CDR3 loop is CASSLGFGQWESQYF. CDR3 bases: TGTGCCAGCAGCTTAGGGTTTGGACAGTGGGAGTCCCAGTACTTC.

This rearrangement joins TRBV5-4 to TRBJ2-2; 8 bases fit TRBD2. Germline V gene sequence: CDR1 SGHNT, CDR2 YYREEE (reference sequence). The CDR3 is 15 amino acids. V trimming: 5 bases; J trimming: 4 bases; junction bases outside the gene matches: 7. The CDR3 DNA reads as TGTGCCAGCAGAGAGGCGGGGGGAATCACCGGGGAGCTGTTTTTT. Its protein product is CASREAGGITGELFF. The full variable domain, completed using reference TRBV5-4 and TRBJ2-2, is ETGVTQSPTHLIKTRGQQVTLRCSSQSGHNTVSWYQQALGQGPQFIFQYYREEENGRGNFPPRFSGLQFPNYSSELNVNALELDDSALYLCASREAGGITGELFFGEGSRLTVL.

The chain links TRBV7-9 to TRBJ2-3; 7 nucleotides line up with TRBD1. Trimming at V came to 3 bases and at J to 2 bases, leaving 2 bases not matched to a gene. Germline loops: CDR1 SEHNR, CDR2 FQNEAQ (reference sequence). The CDR3 is 14 amino acids. CDR3 protein: CASSLQGDTDTQYF. The CDR3 nucleotides are TGTGCCAGCAGCTTGCAGGGGGACACAGATACGCAGTATTTT.

This clone was seen just once. This chain uses TRBV19 with TRBJ2-7, with D unclear. The length of the CDR3 is 16 residues. Germline V gives CDR1 LNHDA, CDR2 SQIVND (reference sequence). V was clipped by 0 bases and J by 3 bases, with 15 bases between them. The CDR3 here is CASSIDAEAVIYEQYF. For the CDR3, the DNA is TGTGCCAGTAGTATAGACGCCGAGGCGGTCATCTACGAGCAGTACTTC.

The CDR3 nucleotides read TGTGCCAGCAGTTACTCGAGGACAGGGAATTCACCCCTCCACTTT. It specifies CASSYSRTGNSPLHF. The J gene is TRBJ1-6, the V gene TRBV6-6; 8 bases are a match to TRBD1. CDR1 is MNHNY, CDR2 SVGAGI, per germline (reference sequence). The CDR3 is made up of 15 amino acids. Unmatched junction bases numbered 2, after V lost 0 bases and J lost 7 bases.